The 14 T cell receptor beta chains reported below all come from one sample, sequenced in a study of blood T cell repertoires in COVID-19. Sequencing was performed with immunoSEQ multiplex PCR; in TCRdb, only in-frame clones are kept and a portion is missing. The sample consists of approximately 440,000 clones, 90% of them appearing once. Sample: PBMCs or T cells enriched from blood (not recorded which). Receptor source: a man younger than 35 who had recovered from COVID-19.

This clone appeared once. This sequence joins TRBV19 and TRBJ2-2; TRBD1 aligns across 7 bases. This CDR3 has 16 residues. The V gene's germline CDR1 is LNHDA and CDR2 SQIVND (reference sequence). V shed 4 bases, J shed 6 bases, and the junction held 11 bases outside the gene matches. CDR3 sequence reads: CASSKGDRVYPGELFF. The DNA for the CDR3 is TGTGCCAGTAGTAAAGGAGACAGGGTTTACCCCGGGGAGCTGTTTTTT.

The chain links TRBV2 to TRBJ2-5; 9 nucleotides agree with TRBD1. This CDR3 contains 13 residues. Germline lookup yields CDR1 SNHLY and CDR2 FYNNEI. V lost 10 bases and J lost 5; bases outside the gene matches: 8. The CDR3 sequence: CAIEVDRGETQYF. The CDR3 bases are TGTGCCATCGAGGTGGACAGGGGTGAGACCCAGTACTTC.

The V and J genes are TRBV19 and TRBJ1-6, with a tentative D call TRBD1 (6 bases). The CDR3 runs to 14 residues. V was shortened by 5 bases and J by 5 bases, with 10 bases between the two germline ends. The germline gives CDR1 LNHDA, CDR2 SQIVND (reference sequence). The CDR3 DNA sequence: TGTGCCAGTAGTCTTTCAGGGGATAATTCACCCCTCCACTTT. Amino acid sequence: CASSLSGDNSPLHF. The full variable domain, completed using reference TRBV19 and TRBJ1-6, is DGGITQSPKYLFRKEGQNVTLSCEQNLNHDAMYWYRQDPGQGLRLIYYSQIVNDFQKGDIAEGYSVSREKKESFPLTVTSAQKNPTAFYLCASSLSGDNSPLHFGNGTRLTVT.

Here the CDR3 reads CASSEEASGANNEQFF. The CDR3 bases are TGTGCCAGCAGTGAAGAGGCTAGCGGGGCTAACAATGAGCAGTTCTTC. The gene calls are TRBV2 and TRBJ2-1; 9 bases are a match to TRBD2. Losses at the gene ends were 1 base for V and 5 bases for J; bases not matched to a gene: 6. This CDR3 is 16 amino acids long. The germline CDR1 and CDR2 sequences are SNHLY and FYNNEI. Drawing the rest from reference TRBV2 and TRBJ2-1, the complete variable domain is EPEVTQTPSHQVTQMGQEVILRCVPISNHLYFYWYRQILGQKVEFLVSFYNNEISEKSEIFDDQFSVERPDGSNFTLKIRSTKLEDSAMYFCASSEEASGANNEQFFGPGTRLTVL.

CDR3: CASSSYQGARVTQYF. DNA of the CDR3: TGTGCCAGTAGTTCCTACCAGGGGGCTCGAGTTACGCAGTATTTT. The gene calls are TRBV19 and TRBJ2-3, with 8 positions matching TRBD1. The V gene end was trimmed by 5 bases and the J gene end by 8 bases; junction bases not matched to a gene: 12. The CDR3 has 15 residues. Germline lookup yields CDR1 LNHDA and CDR2 SQIVND (reference sequence).

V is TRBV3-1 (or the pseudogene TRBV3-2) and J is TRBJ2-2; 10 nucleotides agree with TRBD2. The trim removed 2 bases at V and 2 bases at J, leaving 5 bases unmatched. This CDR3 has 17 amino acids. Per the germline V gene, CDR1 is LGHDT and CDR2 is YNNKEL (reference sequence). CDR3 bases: TGTGCCAGCAGCCAACTAGCGGGAGTGGGAAACACCGGGGAGCTGTTTTTT. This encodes CASSQLAGVGNTGELFF.

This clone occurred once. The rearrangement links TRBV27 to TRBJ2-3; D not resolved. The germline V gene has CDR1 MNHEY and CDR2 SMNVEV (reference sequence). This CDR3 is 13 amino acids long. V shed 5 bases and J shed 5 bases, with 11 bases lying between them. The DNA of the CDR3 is TGTGCCAGCAGTATCCAACTGCGAGATACGCAGTATTTT. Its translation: CASSIQLRDTQYF.

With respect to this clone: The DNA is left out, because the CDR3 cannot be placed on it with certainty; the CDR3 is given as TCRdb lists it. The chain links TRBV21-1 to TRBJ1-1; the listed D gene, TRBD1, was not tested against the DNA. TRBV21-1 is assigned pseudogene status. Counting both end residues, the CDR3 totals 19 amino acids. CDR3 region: CASSKRKPRGVGTGTEAFF.

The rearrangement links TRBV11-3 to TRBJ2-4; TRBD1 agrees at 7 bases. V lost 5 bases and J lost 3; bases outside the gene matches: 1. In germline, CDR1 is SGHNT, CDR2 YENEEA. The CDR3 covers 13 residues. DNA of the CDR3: TGTGCCAGCAGCGGACAGGACAAAAACATTCAGTACTTC. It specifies CASSGQDKNIQYF.

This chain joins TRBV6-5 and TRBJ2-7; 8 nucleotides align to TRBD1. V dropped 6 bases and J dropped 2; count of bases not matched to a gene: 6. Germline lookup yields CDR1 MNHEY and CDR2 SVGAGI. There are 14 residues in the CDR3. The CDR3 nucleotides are TGTGCCAGCAGACCGGGACAGGTGACCTACGAGCAGTACTTC. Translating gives CASRPGQVTYEQYF.

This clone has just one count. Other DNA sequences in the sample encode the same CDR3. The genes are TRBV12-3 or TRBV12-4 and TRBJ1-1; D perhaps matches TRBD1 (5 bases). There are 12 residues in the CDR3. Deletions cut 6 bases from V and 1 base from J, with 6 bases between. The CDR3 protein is CASSQGNTEAFF. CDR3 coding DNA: TGTGCCAGCAGCCAGGGGAACACTGAAGCTTTCTTT.

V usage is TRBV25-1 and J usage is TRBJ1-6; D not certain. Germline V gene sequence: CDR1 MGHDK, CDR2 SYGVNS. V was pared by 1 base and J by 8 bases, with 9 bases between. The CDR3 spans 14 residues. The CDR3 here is CASSEWAVDSPLHF. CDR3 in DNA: TGTGCCAGCAGTGAATGGGCAGTAGATTCACCCCTCCACTTT.

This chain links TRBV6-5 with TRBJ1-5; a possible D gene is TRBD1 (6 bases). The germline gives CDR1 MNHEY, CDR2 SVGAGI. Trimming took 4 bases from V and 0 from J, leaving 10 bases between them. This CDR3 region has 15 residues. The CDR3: CASSSWDISNQPQHF. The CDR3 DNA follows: TGTGCCAGCAGTTCCTGGGACATTAGCAATCAGCCCCAGCATTTT.

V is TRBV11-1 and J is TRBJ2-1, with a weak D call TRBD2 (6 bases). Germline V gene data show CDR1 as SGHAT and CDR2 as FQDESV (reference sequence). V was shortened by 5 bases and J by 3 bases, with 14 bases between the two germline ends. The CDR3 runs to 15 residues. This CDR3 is CASSPAGGHYNEQFF. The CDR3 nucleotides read TGTGCCAGCAGCCCCGCCGGAGGGCACTACAATGAGCAGTTCTTC.